This T cell receptor beta chain originates from a study of T cell repertoires in cytomegalovirus infection. About the study: Indicated by public TCR beta signatures were CMV infection and matching HLA type.

Study-wide findings and caveats: Dominating the ex vivo response were HLA-C-restricted CMV-specific TCR beta clonotypes.

Notes on this clonotype: Its antigen is currently unknown.

Via MiXCR, TCRdb re-called the reads, giving one row per CDR3 protein. Of 600,000 to 700,000 distinct CDR3 sequences in the sample, around 30% were seen once. The source is a human donor in good health (CMV status not recorded). Some clones in this sample may be carry-over from other donors' samples. The sequencing used cultured PBMCs, collected from culture after CMV antigen stimulation.

Here the CDR3 reads CASSLSTRNTGELFF. DNA for the CDR3: TGTGCCAGCAGTTTGAGCACTAGGAACACCGGGGAGCTGTTTTTT. The chain joins TRBV6-2 or TRBV6-3 to TRBJ2-2, with a possible D match to TRBD2 (5 bases). Per the germline V gene, CDR1 is MNHEY and CDR2 is SVGEGT. V was shortened by 4 bases and J by 1 base, with 10 bases between the two germline ends. This CDR3 contains 15 residues.